What follows are 13 T cell receptor beta chains derived from one specimen sequenced in a study of T cell clusters in autoimmune cytopenias. TRB was amplified from about 260 ng of peripheral blood genomic DNA per sample. Multiplex touch-down PCR amplified TRB using TRB-A and TRB-B pools in one tube. One entry per CDR3 protein, without DNA, is what TCRdb gives after re-calling the multiplex PCR reads. The table lists 1,100 or so distinct CDR3 sequences. The sequencing sample was made of peripheral blood. These TCRs come from a human donor with an autoimmune cytopenia or autoimmune hepatitis (not recorded which).

The V gene is TRBV7-9, the J gene TRBJ2-7; no DNA is available, so the TRBD1 call from TCRdb remains unchecked. The CDR3 consists of 15 residues. Germline V gene sequence: CDR1 SEHNR, CDR2 FQNEAQ (reference sequence). The CDR3 spells CASSLAGTITYEQYF. The complete variable domain, with remaining parts taken from reference TRBV7-9 and TRBJ2-7, reads DTGVSQNPRHKITKRGQNVTFRCDPISEHNRLYWYRQTLGQGPEFLTYFQNEAQLEKSRLLSDRFSAERPKGSFSTLEIQRTEQGDSAMYLCASSLAGTITYEQYFGPGTRLTVT.

This CDR3 is CASSVDHTEAFF. The chain has TRBV2 and TRBJ1-1. The CDR3 is made up of 12 amino acids. Germline CDR1 and CDR2: SNHLY and FYNNEI.

The chain recombines TRBV6-4 with TRBJ2-2; TCRdb picks TRBD1, but there is no DNA to check that call. The CDR3 sequence is 16 residues long. Germline loops: CDR1 MRHNA, CDR2 SNTAGT. Here the CDR3 reads CANSARDRGTNGELFF.

V usage is TRBV5-5 and J usage is TRBJ2-1; TCRdb selects TRBD2, and the lack of DNA leaves this call unchecked. Germline lookup yields CDR1 SGHKS and CDR2 YYEKEE (reference sequence). The CDR3 totals 15 residues. The CDR3 loop is CASSQASGGRDEQFF.

This clonotype is labeled large based on frequency. CDR3 protein: CASNKGDYHSPQHF. J is TRBJ1-5 and V is TRBV28. The germline V gene has CDR1 MDHEN and CDR2 SYDVKM. The CDR3 extends over 14 amino acids.

This chain uses TRBV20-1 with TRBJ2-7. Germline V gene sequence: CDR1 DFQATT, CDR2 SNEGSKA (reference sequence). This CDR3 comprises 12 residues. The CDR3 is CSAQGSSYEQYF.

This clonotype is classed as large by frequency. The V and J genes are TRBV30 and TRBJ2-5; with no DNA, the TCRdb D assignment of TRBD2 cannot be verified. This CDR3 is built from 11 residues. The V gene's germline CDR1 is GTSNPN and CDR2 SVGIG (reference sequence). The CDR3 sequence is CARAGLETQYF.

In terms of frequency, this clonotype is medium-sized. The V and J genes are TRBV5-6 and TRBJ2-5; TCRdb outputs TRBD2, but without DNA this stays unchecked. This CDR3 is 13 amino acids long. Germline CDR1 reads SGHDT; CDR2 reads YYEEEE. The CDR3 reads CASSNSGGETQYF.

Its frequency marks this clonotype as medium-sized. This chain links TRBV6-2 or TRBV6-3 with TRBJ1-5; the TRBD1 assignment by TCRdb is unverifiable without DNA. This CDR3 has 13 residues. Germline CDR1 MNHEY, CDR2 SVGEGT. This CDR3 reads CASSVGRNQPQHF.

This clonotype is labeled large based on frequency. The rearrangement links TRBV5-5 to TRBJ1-5. The CDR3 is made up of 15 amino acids. Germline CDR1 SGHKS, CDR2 YYEKEE (reference sequence). The CDR3 region is CASSSTQRGNQPQHF.

This clonotype is classed as medium-sized (0.01 to 0.1%) by frequency. This CDR3 is CASSSPGTQLFF. V usage is TRBV6-5 and J usage is TRBJ1-4; TCRdb gives TRBD1 as the D gene, but with no DNA this cannot be confirmed. The germline V gene has CDR1 MNHEY and CDR2 SVGAGI. This CDR3 has 12 residues.

The genes are TRBV20-1 and TRBJ2-1; checking the TCRdb D call of TRBD2 is not possible without DNA. This CDR3 spans 13 amino acids. The germline gives CDR1 DFQATT, CDR2 SNEGSKA (reference sequence). This chain's CDR3 is CSAKGPKTAEQFF.

According to its frequency, this clonotype is medium-sized. The chain links TRBV6-1 to TRBJ2-7; TCRdb's D gene call, TRBD2, goes unchecked for lack of DNA. There are 15 residues in the CDR3. Germline V CDR1 and CDR2: MNHNS, SASEGT. This CDR3 is CASSERAGGPYEQYF.